Given below is one T cell receptor beta chain in context. The target of this receptor is not known. Per-base qualities were not stored, and no clone one base away is much larger. The data derive from a study of blood T cell repertoires in COVID-19 (dated by TCRdb to 2019 to 2021). Background for the entire study: Collaborator samples came from the United States, Italy and Spain and covered acute and convalescent phases of COVID-19. The repertoires were released in a freely available public database intended as a resource for research on the immune response to SARS-CoV-2. Samples were obtained from the ongoing ImmuneRACE study (first 160 participants) and from 1,254 subjects provided by 6 global collaborators. Subjects who had been exposed to COVID-19, were actively infected with it, or had recovered from it provided the deeply sampled blood TCRbeta repertoires that made up the dataset. HLA class I and class II types, where available, came from metadata supplied by the sample provider rather than from assay-based typing. Nearly every sample came with metadata listing a de-identified subject ID, COVID-19 status, age in years and sex. The material from the prospective study consisted of cDNA or gDNA derived from T cells, B-cell-depleted T cells, or PBMCs.

TCRbeta CDR3 regions were amplified from genomic DNA using the immunoSEQ Assay, a bias-controlled multiplex PCR. The study's own analysis went as follows. Within the assay, amplification of reference gene primers was used to estimate how many nucleated cells each sample contained. To quantify the absolute abundance of each unique TCRbeta CDR3 rearrangement, sequence reads were collapsed and filtered. For each sample, productive Simpson clonality was calculated by taking the square root of Simpson's diversity index across productive rearrangements. TCRdb mirrors the immuneACCESS table, restricted to in-frame sequences. Some clones are absent from its copies; in checked studies, under half trace to an unresolved V gene, and the reason for the others is unknown. That table furnishes V, J and clone size, whereas the DNA furnished D and trimming. The sample has just under 90,000 clones on record, 70% to 90% of them singletons. The ten largest clones represent around 3% of the sample.

Broader findings and caveats from the paper: Clinical and demographic metadata were provided uncurated, with the amount varying by source and participant.

Relative to germline, V is missing 3 bases and J is missing 0 bases, with 2 bases of the junction outside any gene match. The CDR3 measures 15 amino acids from cysteine to phenylalanine. The kept DNA is CDR3 alone, 45 bases in frame from the first base. CDR1 MNHNS and CDR2 SASEGT were looked up in the germline V gene. Collaborating institutions collected whole blood in K2EDTA tubes following their own protocols. For TCRbeta analysis, collaborators shipped samples as frozen whole blood, isolated PBMCs, or DNA extracted from either of those sample types. The chain couples TRBV6-1 to TRBJ1-1; 9 central nucleotides agree with TRBD1. This clonotype was sampled from a woman of 80 years or more with acute or convalescent COVID-19. Sequenced sample: peripheral blood. This receptor has the CDR3 CASSENRGLNTEAFF. At the DNA level, the sequence is TGTGCCAGCAGTGAGAACAGGGGGCTGAACACTGAAGCTTTCTTT.